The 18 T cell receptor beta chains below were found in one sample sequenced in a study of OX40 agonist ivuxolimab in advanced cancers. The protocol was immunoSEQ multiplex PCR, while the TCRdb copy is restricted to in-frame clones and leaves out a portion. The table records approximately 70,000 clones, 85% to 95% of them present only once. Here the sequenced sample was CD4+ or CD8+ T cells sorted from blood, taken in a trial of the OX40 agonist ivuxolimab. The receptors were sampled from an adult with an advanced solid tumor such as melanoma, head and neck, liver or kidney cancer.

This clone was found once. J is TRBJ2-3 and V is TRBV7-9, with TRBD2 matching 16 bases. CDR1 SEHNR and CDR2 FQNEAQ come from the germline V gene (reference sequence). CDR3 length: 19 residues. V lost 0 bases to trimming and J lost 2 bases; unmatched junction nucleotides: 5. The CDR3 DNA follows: TGTGCCAGCAGCTTAGCATATGGGACTAGCGGGAGGGCCACAGATACGCAGTATTTT. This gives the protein CASSLAYGTSGRATDTQYF.

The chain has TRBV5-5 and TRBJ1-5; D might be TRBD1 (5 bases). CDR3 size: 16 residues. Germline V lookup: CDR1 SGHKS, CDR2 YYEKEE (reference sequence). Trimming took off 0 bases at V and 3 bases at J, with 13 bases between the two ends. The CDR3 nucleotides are TGTGCCAGCAGCTTGGTCCCCAGGGTAGACAATCAGCCCCAGCATTTT. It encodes CASSLVPRVDNQPQHF.

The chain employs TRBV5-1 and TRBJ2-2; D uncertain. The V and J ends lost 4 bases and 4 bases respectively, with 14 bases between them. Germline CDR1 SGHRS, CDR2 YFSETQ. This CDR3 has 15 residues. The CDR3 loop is CASSTGPASTGELFF. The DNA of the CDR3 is TGCGCCAGCAGCACCGGGCCGGCGAGCACCGGGGAGCTGTTTTTT. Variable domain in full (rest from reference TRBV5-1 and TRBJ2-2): KAGVTQTPRYLIKTRGQQVTLSCSPISGHRSVSWYQQTPGQGLQFLFEYFSETQRNKGNFPGRFSGRQFSNSRSEMNVSTLELGDSALYLCASSTGPASTGELFFGEGSRLTVL.

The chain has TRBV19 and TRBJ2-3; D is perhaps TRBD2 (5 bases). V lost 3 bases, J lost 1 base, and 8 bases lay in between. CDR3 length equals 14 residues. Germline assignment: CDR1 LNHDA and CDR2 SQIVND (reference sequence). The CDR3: CASSMQRGTDTQYF. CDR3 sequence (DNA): TGTGCCAGTAGTATGCAGAGGGGCACAGATACGCAGTATTTT.

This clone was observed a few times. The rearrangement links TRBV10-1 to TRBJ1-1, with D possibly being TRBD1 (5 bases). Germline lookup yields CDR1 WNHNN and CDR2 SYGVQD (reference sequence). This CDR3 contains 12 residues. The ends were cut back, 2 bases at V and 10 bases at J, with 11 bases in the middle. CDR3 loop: CASSEGKGVAFF. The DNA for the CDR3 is TGCGCCAGCAGTGAGGGGAAAGGGGTAGCTTTCTTT.

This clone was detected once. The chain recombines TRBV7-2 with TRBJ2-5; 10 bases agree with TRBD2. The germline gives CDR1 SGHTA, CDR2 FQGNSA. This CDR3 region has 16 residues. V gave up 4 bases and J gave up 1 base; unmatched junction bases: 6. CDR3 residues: CASSSRLAGIQETQYF. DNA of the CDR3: TGTGCCAGCAGCTCCAGACTAGCGGGTATCCAAGAGACCCAGTACTTC. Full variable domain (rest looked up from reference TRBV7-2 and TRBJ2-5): GAGVSQSPSNKVTEKGKDVELRCDPISGHTALYWYRQSLGQGLEFLIYFQGNSAPDKSGLPSDRFSAERTGGSVSTLTIQRTQQEDSAVYLCASSSRLAGIQETQYFGPGTRLLVL.

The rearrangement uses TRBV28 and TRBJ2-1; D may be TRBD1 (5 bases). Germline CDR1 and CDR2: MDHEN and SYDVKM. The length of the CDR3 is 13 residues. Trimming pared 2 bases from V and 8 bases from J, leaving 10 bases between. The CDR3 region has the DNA TGTGCCAGCAGTTTAGCAGGGATGTATGAGCAGTTCTTC. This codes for CASSLAGMYEQFF.

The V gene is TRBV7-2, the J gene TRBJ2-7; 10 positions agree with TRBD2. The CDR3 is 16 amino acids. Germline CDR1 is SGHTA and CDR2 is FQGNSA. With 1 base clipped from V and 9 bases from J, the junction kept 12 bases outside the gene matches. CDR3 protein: CASSLDILAGERGQYF. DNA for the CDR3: TGTGCCAGCAGCTTAGACATCCTAGCGGGGGAAAGGGGGCAGTACTTC. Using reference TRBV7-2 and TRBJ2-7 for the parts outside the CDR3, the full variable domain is GAGVSQSPSNKVTEKGKDVELRCDPISGHTALYWYRQSLGQGLEFLIYFQGNSAPDKSGLPSDRFSAERTGGSVSTLTIQRTQQEDSAVYLCASSLDILAGERGQYFGPGTRLTVT.

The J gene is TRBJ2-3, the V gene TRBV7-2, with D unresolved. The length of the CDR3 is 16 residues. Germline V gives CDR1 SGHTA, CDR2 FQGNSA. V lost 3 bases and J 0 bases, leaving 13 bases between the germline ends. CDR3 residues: CASSLGLQTSTDTQYF. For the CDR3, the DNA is TGTGCCAGCAGCTTGGGATTACAGACCAGCACAGATACGCAGTATTTT.

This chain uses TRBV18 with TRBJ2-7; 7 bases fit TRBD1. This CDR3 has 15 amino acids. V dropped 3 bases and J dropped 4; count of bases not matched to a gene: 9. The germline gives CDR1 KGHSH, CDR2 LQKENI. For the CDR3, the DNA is TGTGCCAGCTCACCCCAGGGACAGAGCCGGTACGAGCAGTACTTC. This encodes CASSPQGQSRYEQYF.

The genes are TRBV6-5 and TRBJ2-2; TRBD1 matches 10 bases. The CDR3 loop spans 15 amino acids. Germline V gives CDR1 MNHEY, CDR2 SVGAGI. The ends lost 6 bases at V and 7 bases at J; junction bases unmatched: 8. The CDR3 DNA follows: TGTGCCAGCAGGGGGGACAGGGGAAAAATCGGGGAGCTGTTTTTT. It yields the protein CASRGDRGKIGELFF.

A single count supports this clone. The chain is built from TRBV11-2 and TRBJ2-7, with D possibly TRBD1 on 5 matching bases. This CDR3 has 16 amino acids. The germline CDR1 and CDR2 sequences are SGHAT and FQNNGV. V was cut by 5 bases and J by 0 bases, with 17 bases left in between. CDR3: CASSSPTKRGSYEQYF. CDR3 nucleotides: TGTGCCAGCAGCAGTCCGACAAAAAGGGGCTCCTACGAGCAGTACTTC.

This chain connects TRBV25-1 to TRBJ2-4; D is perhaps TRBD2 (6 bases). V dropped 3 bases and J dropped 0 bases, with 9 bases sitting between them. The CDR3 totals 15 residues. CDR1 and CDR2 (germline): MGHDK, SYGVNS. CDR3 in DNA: TGTGCCAGCAGTGAGCCGGGAGCAGCCAAAAACATTCAGTACTTC. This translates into CASSEPGAAKNIQYF.

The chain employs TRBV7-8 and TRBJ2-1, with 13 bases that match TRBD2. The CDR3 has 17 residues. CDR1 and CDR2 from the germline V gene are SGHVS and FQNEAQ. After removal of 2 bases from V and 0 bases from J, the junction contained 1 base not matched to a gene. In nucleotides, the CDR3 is TGTGCCAGCAGCTTAAGGACTAGCGGGAGCTCCTACAATGAGCAGTTCTTC. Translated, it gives CASSLRTSGSSYNEQFF.

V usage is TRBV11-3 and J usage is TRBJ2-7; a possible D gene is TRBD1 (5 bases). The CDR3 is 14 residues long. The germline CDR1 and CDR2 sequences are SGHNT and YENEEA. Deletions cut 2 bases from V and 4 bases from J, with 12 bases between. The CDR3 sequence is CASSLLSGSYEQYF. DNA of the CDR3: TGTGCCAGCAGCTTATTGTCAGGGTCGTACGAGCAGTACTTC.

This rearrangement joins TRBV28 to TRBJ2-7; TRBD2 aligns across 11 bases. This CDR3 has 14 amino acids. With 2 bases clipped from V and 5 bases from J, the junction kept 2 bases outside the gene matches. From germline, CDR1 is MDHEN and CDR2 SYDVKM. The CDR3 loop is CASSLTSGRHEQYF. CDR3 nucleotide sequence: TGTGCCAGCAGTTTAACTAGCGGGAGACACGAGCAGTACTTC.

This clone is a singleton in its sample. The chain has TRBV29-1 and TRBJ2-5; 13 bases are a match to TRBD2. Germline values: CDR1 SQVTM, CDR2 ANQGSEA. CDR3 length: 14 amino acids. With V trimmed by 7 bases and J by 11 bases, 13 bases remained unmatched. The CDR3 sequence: CSARLAGGRGEQYF. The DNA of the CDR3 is TGCAGCGCCCGACTAGCGGGAGGCCGGGGGGAGCAGTACTTC.

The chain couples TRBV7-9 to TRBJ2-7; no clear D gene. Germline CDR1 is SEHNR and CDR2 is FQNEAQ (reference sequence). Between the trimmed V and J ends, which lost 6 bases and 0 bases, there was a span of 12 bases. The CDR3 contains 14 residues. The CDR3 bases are TGTGCCAGCAGTCCCCGTGTGGCCTCCTACGAGCAGTACTTC. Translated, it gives CASSPRVASYEQYF.